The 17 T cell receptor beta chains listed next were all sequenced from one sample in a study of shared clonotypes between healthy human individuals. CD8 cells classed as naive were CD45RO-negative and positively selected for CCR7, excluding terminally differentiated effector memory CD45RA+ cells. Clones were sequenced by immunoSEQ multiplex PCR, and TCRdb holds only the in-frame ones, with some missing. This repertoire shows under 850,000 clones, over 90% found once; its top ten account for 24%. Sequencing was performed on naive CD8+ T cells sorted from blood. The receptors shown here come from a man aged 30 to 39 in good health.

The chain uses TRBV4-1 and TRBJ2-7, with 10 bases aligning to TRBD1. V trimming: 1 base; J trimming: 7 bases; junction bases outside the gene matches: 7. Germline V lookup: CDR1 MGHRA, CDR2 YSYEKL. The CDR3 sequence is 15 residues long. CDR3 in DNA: TGCGCCAGCAGCCAAGGCCCCGGGACAGGGGTAGAGCAGTACTTC. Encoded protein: CASSQGPGTGVEQYF.

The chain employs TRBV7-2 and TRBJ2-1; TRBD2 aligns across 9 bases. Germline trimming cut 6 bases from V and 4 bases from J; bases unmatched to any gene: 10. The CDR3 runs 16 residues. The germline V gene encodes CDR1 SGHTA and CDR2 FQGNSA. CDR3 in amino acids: CASSWGPTSGYNEQFF. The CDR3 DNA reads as TGTGCCAGCAGTTGGGGGCCGACTAGCGGTTACAATGAGCAGTTCTTC.

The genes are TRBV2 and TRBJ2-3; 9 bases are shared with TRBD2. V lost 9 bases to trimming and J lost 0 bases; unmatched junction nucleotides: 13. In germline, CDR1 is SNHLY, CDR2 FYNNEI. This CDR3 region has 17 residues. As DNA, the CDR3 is TGTGCCAGTCTACTAGTGCTAGCGGGGAGTAGCACAGATACGCAGTATTTT. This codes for CASLLVLAGSSTDTQYF.

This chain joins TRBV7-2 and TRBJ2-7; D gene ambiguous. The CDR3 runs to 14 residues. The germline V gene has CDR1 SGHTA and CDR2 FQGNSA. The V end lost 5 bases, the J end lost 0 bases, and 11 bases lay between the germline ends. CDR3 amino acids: CASSEGFSSYEQYF. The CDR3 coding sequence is TGTGCCAGCAGCGAAGGCTTTAGCTCCTACGAGCAGTACTTC.

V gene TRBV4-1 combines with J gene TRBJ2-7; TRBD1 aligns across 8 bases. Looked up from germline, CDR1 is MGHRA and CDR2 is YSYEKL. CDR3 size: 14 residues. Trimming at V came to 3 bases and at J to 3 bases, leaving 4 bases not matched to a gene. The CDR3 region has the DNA TGCGCCAGCAGCCATACAGGGGGGTACTACGAGCAGTACTTC. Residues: CASSHTGGYYEQYF.

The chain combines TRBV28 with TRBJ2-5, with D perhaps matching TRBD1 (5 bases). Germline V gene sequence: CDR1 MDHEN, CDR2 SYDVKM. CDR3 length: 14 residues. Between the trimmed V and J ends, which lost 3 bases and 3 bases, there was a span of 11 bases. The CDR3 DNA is TGTGCCAGCAGTTTGAGGCAGGGCGAAGAGACCCAGTACTTC. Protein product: CASSLRQGEETQYF.

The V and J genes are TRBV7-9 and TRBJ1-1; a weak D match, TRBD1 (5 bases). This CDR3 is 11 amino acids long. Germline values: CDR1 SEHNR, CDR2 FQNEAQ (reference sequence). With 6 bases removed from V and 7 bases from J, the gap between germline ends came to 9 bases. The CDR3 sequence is CASSWGVEAFF. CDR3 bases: TGTGCCAGCAGTTGGGGGGTTGAAGCTTTCTTT. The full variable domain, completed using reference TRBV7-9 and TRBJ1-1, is DTGVSQNPRHKITKRGQNVTFRCDPISEHNRLYWYRQTLGQGPEFLTYFQNEAQLEKSRLLSDRFSAERPKGSFSTLEIQRTEQGDSAMYLCASSWGVEAFFGQGTRLTVV.

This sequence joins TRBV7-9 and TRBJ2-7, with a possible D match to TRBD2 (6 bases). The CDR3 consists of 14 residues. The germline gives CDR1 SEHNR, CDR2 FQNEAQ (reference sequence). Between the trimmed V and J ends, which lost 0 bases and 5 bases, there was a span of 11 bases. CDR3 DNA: TGTGCCAGCAGCTTAGCGGGAGGCAAAAACGAGCAGTACTTC. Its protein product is CASSLAGGKNEQYF.

DNA for the CDR3: TGTGCCAGCAGGTCAGGGGGCGCGGATGGGAACATTCAGTACTTC. Residues: CASRSGGADGNIQYF. The V call is TRBV27, the J call TRBJ2-4; TRBD1 matches at 8 bases. Germline-derived CDR1 and CDR2 are MNHEY and SMNVEV (reference sequence). The CDR3 is made up of 15 amino acids. Unmatched junction bases numbered 11, after V lost 6 bases and J lost 7 bases.

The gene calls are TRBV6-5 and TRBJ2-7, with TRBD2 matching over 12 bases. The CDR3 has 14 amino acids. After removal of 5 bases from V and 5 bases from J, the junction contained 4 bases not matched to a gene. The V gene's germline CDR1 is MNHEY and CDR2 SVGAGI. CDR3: CASSRLAGVDEQYF. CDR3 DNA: TGTGCCAGCAGTAGACTAGCGGGAGTGGACGAGCAGTACTTC.

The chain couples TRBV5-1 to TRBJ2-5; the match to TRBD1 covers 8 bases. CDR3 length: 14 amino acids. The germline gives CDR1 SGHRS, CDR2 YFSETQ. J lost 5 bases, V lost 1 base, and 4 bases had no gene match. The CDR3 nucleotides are TGCGCCAGCAGCTTGACAGGGGGTGACGAGACCCAGTACTTC. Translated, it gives CASSLTGGDETQYF.

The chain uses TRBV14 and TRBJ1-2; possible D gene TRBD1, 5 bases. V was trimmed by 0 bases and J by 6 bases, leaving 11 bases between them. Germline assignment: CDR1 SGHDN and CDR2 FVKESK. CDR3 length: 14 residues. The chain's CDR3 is CASSQEMGHNGYTF. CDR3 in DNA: TGTGCCAGCAGCCAAGAAATGGGGCACAATGGCTACACCTTC.

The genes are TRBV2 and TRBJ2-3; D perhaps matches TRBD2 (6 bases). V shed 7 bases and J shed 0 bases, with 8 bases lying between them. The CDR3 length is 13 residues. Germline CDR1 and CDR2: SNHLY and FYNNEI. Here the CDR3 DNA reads TGTGCCAGCACTGGGGGGAGCACAGATACGCAGTATTTT. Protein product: CASTGGSTDTQYF.

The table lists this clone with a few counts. Here the CDR3 reads CASSEAGPGELYNYGYTF. The CDR3 DNA reads as TGTGCCAGCAGTGAAGCGGGGCCAGGGGAACTCTATAACTATGGCTACACCTTC. The chain links TRBV6-1 to TRBJ1-2; D is perhaps TRBD1 (6 bases). CDR1 MNHNS and CDR2 SASEGT come from the germline V gene. This CDR3 has 18 amino acids. V lost 0 bases to trimming and J lost 1 base, with 18 bases between them.

The CDR3 nucleotides read TGTGCCAGCAGCTTCCCCACACACGGGACAGGGGGCTCTTACGAGCAGTACTTC. This codes for CASSFPTHGTGGSYEQYF. The chain recombines TRBV7-9 with TRBJ2-7; 12 bases are shared with TRBD1. After removal of 3 bases from V and 4 bases from J, the junction contained 13 bases not matched to a gene. This CDR3 has 18 amino acids. The V gene's germline CDR1 is SEHNR and CDR2 FQNEAQ (reference sequence).

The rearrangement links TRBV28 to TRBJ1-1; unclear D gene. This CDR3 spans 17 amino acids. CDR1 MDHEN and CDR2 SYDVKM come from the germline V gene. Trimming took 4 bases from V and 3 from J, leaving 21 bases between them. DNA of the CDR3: TGTGCCAGCAGTTCGTCCCACACACGGGCAGTTCACACTGAAGCTTTCTTT. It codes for CASSSSHTRAVHTEAFF.

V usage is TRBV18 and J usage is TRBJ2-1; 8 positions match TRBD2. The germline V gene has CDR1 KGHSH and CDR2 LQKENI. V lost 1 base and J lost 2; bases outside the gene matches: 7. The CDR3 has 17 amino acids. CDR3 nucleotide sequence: TGTGCCAGCTCACCACTACCAGCGGGAGTACCCTACAATGAGCAGTTCTTC. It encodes CASSPLPAGVPYNEQFF.